This T cell receptor (beta chain) emerged from a study of graft-versus-host responses after intestinal transplantation. For the study at large: Those transplanted obtained multivisceral, liver-intestinal, or isolated intestinal grafts. Recipients were all induced with anti-thymocyte globulin, then given tacrolimus and steroids for around three years.

Note on this clone: What it recognizes is unknown.

TCRdb's copy holds only in-frame clones and misses some; the assay was immunoSEQ multiplex PCR. The profile shows some 86,000 clones, 88% of them singletons. The V end lost 3 bases, the J end lost 9 bases, and 9 bases lay between the germline ends. The CDR3 totals 12 residues. Germline V lookup: CDR1 MNHNS, CDR2 SASEGT. Study-wide results and limits: GvH clones detected in recipient marrow included some appearing first in ileum or blood. Clonal ratios of graft-versus-host to host-versus-graft in allografts were high for patients exhibiting graft-donor T cell macrochimerism.

The sequencing here drew on unstimulated CD4+ T cells sorted from spleen or lymph node cells, taken before transplant. The chain joins TRBV6-1 to TRBJ1-5; D is ambiguous. The source is a human donor who was the organ donor for an intestinal transplant. CDR3 region: CASSDQVRPQHF. CDR3 DNA sequence: TGTGCCAGCAGTGACCAGGTTCGGCCCCAGCATTTT.